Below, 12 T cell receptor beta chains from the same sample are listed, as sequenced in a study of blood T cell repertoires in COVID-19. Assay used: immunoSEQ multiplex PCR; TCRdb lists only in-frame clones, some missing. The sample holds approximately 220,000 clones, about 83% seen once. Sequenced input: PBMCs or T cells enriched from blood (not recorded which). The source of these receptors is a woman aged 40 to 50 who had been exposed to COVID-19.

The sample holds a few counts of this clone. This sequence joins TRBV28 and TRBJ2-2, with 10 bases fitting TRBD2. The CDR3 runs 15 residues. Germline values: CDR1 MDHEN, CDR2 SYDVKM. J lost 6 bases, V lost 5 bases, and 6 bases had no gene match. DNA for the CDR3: TGTGCCAGCAGTACTAGCGGGGAGGAATCCGGGGAGCTGTTTTTT. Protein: CASSTSGEESGELFF.

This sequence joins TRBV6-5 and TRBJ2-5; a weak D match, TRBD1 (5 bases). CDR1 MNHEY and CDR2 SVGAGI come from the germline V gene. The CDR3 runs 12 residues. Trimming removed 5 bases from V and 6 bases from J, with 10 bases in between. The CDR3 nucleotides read TGTGCCAGCAGTCAGGGTGGAAAGACCCAGTACTTC. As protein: CASSQGGKTQYF.

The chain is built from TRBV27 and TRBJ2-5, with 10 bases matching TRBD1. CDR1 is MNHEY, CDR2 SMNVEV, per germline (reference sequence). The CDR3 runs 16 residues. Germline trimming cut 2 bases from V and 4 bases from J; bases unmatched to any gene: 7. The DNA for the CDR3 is TGTGCCAGCAGTTTAATGACAGGGGGCTTTTTAGAGACCCAGTACTTC. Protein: CASSLMTGGFLETQYF.

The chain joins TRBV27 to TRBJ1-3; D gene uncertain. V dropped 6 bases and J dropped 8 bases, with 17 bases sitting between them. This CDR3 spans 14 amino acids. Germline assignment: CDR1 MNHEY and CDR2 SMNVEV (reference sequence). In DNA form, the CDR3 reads TGTGCCAGCAGCCCCCGGGTGATCGCGGACACCATATATTTT. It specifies CASSPRVIADTIYF.

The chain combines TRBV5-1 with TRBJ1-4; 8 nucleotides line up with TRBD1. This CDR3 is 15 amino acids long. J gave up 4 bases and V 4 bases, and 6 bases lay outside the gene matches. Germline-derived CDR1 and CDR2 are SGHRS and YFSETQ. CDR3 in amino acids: CASSRDRSLNEKLFF. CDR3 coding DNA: TGCGCCAGCAGCCGGGACAGGAGTCTTAATGAAAAACTGTTTTTT.

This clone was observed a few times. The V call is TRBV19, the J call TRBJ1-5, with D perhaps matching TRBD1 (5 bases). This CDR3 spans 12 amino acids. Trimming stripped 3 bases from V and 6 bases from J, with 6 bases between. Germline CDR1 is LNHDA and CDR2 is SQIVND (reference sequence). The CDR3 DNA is TGTGCCAGTAGTATTGGGGCTCAGCCCCAGCATTTT. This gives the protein CASSIGAQPQHF.

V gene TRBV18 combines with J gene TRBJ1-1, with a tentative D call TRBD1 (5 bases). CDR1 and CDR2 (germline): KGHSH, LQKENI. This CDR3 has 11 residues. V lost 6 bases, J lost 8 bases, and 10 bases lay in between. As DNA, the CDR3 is TGTGCCAGCTCCCCGACAGAAGAAGCTTTCTTT. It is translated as CASSPTEEAFF.

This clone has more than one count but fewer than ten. CDR3 loop: CASSQSSGEGYEKLFF. DNA for the CDR3: TGTGCCAGCAGCCAAAGTTCGGGGGAAGGCTATGAAAAACTGTTTTTT. The chain recombines TRBV4-2 with TRBJ1-4; tentatively, D is TRBD1 (5 bases). CDR1 is LGHNA and CDR2 is YNFKEQ in the germline V gene. Trimming took off 2 bases at V and 6 bases at J, with 16 bases between the two ends. This CDR3 has 16 amino acids.

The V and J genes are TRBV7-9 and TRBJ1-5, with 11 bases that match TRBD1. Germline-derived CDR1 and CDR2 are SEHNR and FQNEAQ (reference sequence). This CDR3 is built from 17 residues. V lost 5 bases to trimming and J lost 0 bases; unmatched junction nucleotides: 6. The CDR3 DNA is TGTGCCAGCAGCCGGGGACAGGGGGGTAGTAGCAATCAGCCCCAGCATTTT. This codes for CASSRGQGGSSNQPQHF. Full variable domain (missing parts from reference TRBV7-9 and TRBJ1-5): DTGVSQNPRHKITKRGQNVTFRCDPISEHNRLYWYRQTLGQGPEFLTYFQNEAQLEKSRLLSDRFSAERPKGSFSTLEIQRTEQGDSAMYLCASSRGQGGSSNQPQHFGDGTRLSIL.

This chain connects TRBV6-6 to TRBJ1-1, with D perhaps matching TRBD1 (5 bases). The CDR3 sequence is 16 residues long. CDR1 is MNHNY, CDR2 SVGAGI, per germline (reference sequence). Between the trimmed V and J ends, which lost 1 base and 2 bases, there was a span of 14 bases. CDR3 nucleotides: TGTGCCAGCAGTTACTACCTCGGACATATTAACACTGAAGCTTTCTTT. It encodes CASSYYLGHINTEAFF.

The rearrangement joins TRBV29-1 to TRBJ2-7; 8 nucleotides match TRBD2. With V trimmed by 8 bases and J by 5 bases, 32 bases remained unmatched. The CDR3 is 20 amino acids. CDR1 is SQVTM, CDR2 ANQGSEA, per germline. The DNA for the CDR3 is TGCAGCCCTCACGTGAGGGACGCCGCCCAAAGCGGGGGCGCGGGGAACGAGCAGTACTTC. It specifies CSPHVRDAAQSGGAGNEQYF.

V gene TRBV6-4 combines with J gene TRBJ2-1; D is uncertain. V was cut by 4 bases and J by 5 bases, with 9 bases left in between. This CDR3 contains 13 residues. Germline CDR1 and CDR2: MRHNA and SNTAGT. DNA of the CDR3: TGTGCCAGCAGTGTAACCAGAAACAATGAGCAGTTCTTC. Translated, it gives CASSVTRNNEQFF.